One sample yielded the 28 T cell receptor beta chains listed below, sequenced in a study of spatial heterogeneity in lung cancer. TCRdb re-analysed the 5' RACE reads in MiXCR, keeping a single row per CDR3 protein. In the table there are around 40,000 distinct CDR3 sequences, just over 7.5% of which are singletons. Documented time point: blood at routine non-recurrence follow-up after resection. Sequencing was performed on PBMCs, taken at follow-up. The source of these receptors is a male donor with early-stage non-small cell lung cancer.

Comment on this clonotype: A much larger clone differs by one base, so this may be a read error. The rearrangement uses TRBV11-2 and TRBJ2-2; 7 nucleotides line up with TRBD2. Germline assignment: CDR1 SGHAT and CDR2 FQNNGV. The CDR3 has 15 residues. In DNA form, the CDR3 reads TGTGCCAGCAGCTTATGGGGGGGAAACACCGGGGAGCTGCTTTTT. Protein sequence: CASSLWGGNTGELLF. The entire variable domain, with the rest obtained from reference TRBV11-2 and TRBJ2-2, is as follows: EAGVAQSPRYKIIEKRQSVAFWCNPISGHATLYWYQQILGQGPKLLIQFQNNGVVDDSQLPKDRFSAERLKGVDSTLKIQPAKLEDSAVYLCASSLWGGNTGELLFGEGSRLTVL.

This clonotype was found many times. The V call is TRBV29-1, the J call TRBJ2-7, with TRBD2 as a possible D gene (5 bases). This CDR3 has 11 residues. The V end lost 4 bases, the J end lost 7 bases, and 11 bases lay between the germline ends. Germline V gene lookup returns CDR1 SQVTM and CDR2 ANQGSEA. For the CDR3, the DNA is TGCAGCGTTGGATCGGACTTTGAGCAGTACTTC. The encoded protein is CSVGSDFEQYF.

This clonotype showed up many times. The rearrangement links TRBV2 to TRBJ2-5; D not certain. The CDR3 totals 11 residues. The V gene's germline CDR1 is SNHLY and CDR2 FYNNEI. V lost 2 bases, J lost 5 bases, and 3 bases lay in between. The CDR3 coding sequence is TGTGCCAGCAGTGAAAAGGAGACCCAGTACTTC. It translates to CASSEKETQYF.

This clonotype was found many times. V and J are TRBV5-1 and TRBJ1-2; tentative D call: TRBD1 (6 bases). Trimming cost V 0 bases and J 6 bases, with 9 bases left between them. There are 13 residues in the CDR3. Germline V CDR1 and CDR2: SGHRS, YFSETQ. The CDR3 is CASSLDRENGYTF. The CDR3 DNA sequence: TGCGCCAGCAGCTTGGACAGGGAGAATGGCTACACCTTC.

This clonotype was counted ten times or more. This rearrangement joins TRBV30 to TRBJ2-6; a weak D match, TRBD2 (5 bases). V was clipped by 1 base and J by 2 bases, with 12 bases between them. CDR3 length: 16 residues. The germline V gene has CDR1 GTSNPN and CDR2 SVGIG (reference sequence). DNA for the CDR3: TGTGCCTGGAGTGGGGCGGGTTCCACTGGGGCCAACGTCCTGACTTTC. Amino acid sequence: CAWSGAGSTGANVLTF. The complete variable domain, with remaining parts taken from reference TRBV30 and TRBJ2-6, reads SQTIHQWPATLVQPVGSPLSLECTVEGTSNPNLYWYRQAAGRGLQLLFYSVGIGQISSEVPQNLSASRPQDRQFILSSKKLLLSDSGFYLCAWSGAGSTGANVLTFGAGSRLTVL.

This clonotype was detected ten times or more. This sequence joins TRBV30 and TRBJ1-5; TRBD1 is a possible D gene (6 bases). V was trimmed by 0 bases and J by 7 bases, leaving 13 bases between them. The CDR3 spans 14 residues. Germline CDR1 is GTSNPN and CDR2 is SVGIG (reference sequence). This CDR3 is CAWSVKGGEQPQHF. Written as DNA, the CDR3 is TGTGCCTGGAGTGTAAAAGGGGGAGAGCAGCCCCAGCATTTT.

This clonotype was found many times. This CDR3 is CSAFSYRGPTDTQYF. The CDR3 nucleotides are TGCAGTGCTTTCTCCTATCGGGGACCCACAGATACGCAGTATTTT. This chain joins TRBV20-1 and TRBJ2-3; D may correspond to TRBD1 or TRBD2 (5 bases each). CDR3 length equals 15 residues. V gave up 5 bases and J gave up 2 bases, with 17 bases separating them. Germline-derived CDR1 and CDR2 are DFQATT and SNEGSKA (reference sequence).

This clonotype was picked up many times. The chain employs TRBV7-8 and TRBJ1-4; D is undetermined. CDR1 is SGHVS and CDR2 is FQNEAQ in the germline V gene. The V gene lost 1 base and the J gene lost 0 bases, with 15 bases spanning the gap. The CDR3 runs 18 residues. The CDR3 DNA reads TGTGCCAGCAGCTTAGTTAGATGGGCAGCAGCAACTAATGAAAAACTGTTTTTT. Its protein product is CASSLVRWAAATNEKLFF.

This clonotype showed up many times. The V and J genes are TRBV19 and TRBJ2-1; 7 nucleotides line up with TRBD1. CDR3 length: 14 residues. J was trimmed by 3 bases and V by 10 bases; bases with no gene match: 9. In germline, CDR1 is LNHDA, CDR2 SQIVND (reference sequence). CDR3 in amino acids: CAIGRTGVYNEQFF. The CDR3 DNA reads as TGTGCCATTGGCCGAACAGGGGTCTACAATGAGCAGTTCTTC. The whole variable domain, remainder taken from reference TRBV19 and TRBJ2-1, is DGGITQSPKYLFRKEGQNVTLSCEQNLNHDAMYWYRQDPGQGLRLIYYSQIVNDFQKGDIAEGYSVSREKKESFPLTVTSAQKNPTAFYLCAIGRTGVYNEQFFGPGTRLTVL.

This sequence joins TRBV29-1 and TRBJ2-7; D is unresolved. CDR3 size: 12 residues. Between the trimmed V and J ends, which lost 5 bases and 2 bases, there was a span of 10 bases. The germline V gene encodes CDR1 SQVTM and CDR2 ANQGSEA. The CDR3 region has the DNA TGCAGCGTTCGTGACACACCCTACGAGCAGTACTTC. This gives the protein CSVRDTPYEQYF.

The rearrangement joins TRBV29-1 to TRBJ2-7; a possible D gene is TRBD2 (7 bases). Germline V gene data show CDR1 as SQVTM and CDR2 as ANQGSEA. The CDR3 sequence is 17 residues long. The ends were cut back, 8 bases at V and 3 bases at J, with 29 bases in the middle. CDR3: CSPPGAVGAGAVYEQYF. CDR3 DNA sequence: TGCAGCCCCCCCGGGGCAGTTGGCGCGGGGGCGGTCTACGAGCAGTACTTC.

This clonotype was recorded at least ten times. The V and J genes are TRBV6-6 and TRBJ2-3; D is perhaps TRBD2 (6 bases). The CDR3 totals 16 residues. CDR1 and CDR2 from the germline V gene are MNHNY and SVGAGI (reference sequence). The V and J ends lost 2 bases and 9 bases respectively, with 21 bases between them. CDR3 protein: CASSYRSVRGVGTQYF. For the CDR3, the DNA is TGTGCCAGCAGTTACCGCTCTGTTCGCGGGGTTGGCACGCAGTATTTT.

This clonotype was observed many times. This chain uses TRBV27 with TRBJ1-6; the match to TRBD1 covers 9 bases. The V gene's germline CDR1 is MNHEY and CDR2 SMNVEV (reference sequence). Trimming at V came to 4 bases and at J to 10 bases, leaving 14 bases not matched to a gene. This CDR3 contains 17 residues. The CDR3 sequence: CASSSVPGQGFGSPLHF. CDR3 coding DNA: TGTGCCAGCAGTTCCGTCCCGGGACAGGGTTTTGGATCACCCCTCCACTTT.

This clonotype was found a few times. This chain uses TRBV20-1 with TRBJ1-1, with 7 bases matching TRBD1. The CDR3 sequence is 11 residues long. Losses at the gene ends were 6 bases for V and 8 bases for J; bases not matched to a gene: 6. The germline gives CDR1 DFQATT, CDR2 SNEGSKA (reference sequence). In DNA form, the CDR3 reads TGCAGTGCCGGGCGACAGGGAGAAGCTTTCTTT. Amino acids: CSAGRQGEAFF.

This clonotype was counted many times. This sequence joins TRBV19 and TRBJ2-1; 8 positions agree with TRBD1. V was pared by 4 bases and J by 5 bases, with 10 bases of the junction left unmatched. Germline V gene lookup returns CDR1 LNHDA and CDR2 SQIVND (reference sequence). The CDR3 is made up of 16 amino acids. This chain's CDR3 is CASSTTGTGQNNEQFF. The CDR3 bases are TGTGCCAGTAGTACTACCGGGACAGGACAAAACAATGAGCAGTTCTTC.

The sample holds many counts of this clonotype. The chain recombines TRBV20-1 with TRBJ1-4; 8 bases align to TRBD1. This CDR3 region has 14 residues. With 0 bases clipped from V and 12 bases from J, the junction kept 9 bases outside the gene matches. Germline-derived CDR1 and CDR2 are DFQATT and SNEGSKA (reference sequence). The CDR3 reads CSARDAAGGEQLFF. The CDR3 coding sequence is TGCAGTGCTAGAGATGCGGCAGGGGGCGAACAACTGTTTTTT.

This clonotype was seen at least ten times. The CDR3 sequence is CASRGLETQYF. In DNA, the CDR3 is TGTGCCAGCAGAGGGTTGGAGACCCAGTACTTC. This chain connects TRBV5-6 to TRBJ2-5; D remains unclear. CDR1 is SGHDT, CDR2 YYEEEE, per germline. This CDR3 comprises 11 residues. Between the trimmed V and J ends, which lost 5 bases and 5 bases, there was a span of 7 bases. The full variable domain, its missing parts supplied by reference TRBV5-6 and TRBJ2-5, is DAGVTQSPTHLIKTRGQQVTLRCSPKSGHDTVSWYQQALGQGPQFIFQYYEEEERQRGNFPDRFSGHQFPNYSSELNVNALLLGDSALYLCASRGLETQYFGPGTRLLVL.

This clonotype was seen many times. In DNA, the CDR3 is TGTGCCAGCAGTGAAGAAGGGGGGGACCCGACTAATGAGCAGTTCTTC. Translation gives CASSEEGGDPTNEQFF. This chain uses TRBV6-1 with TRBJ2-1; TRBD2 is a possible D gene (7 bases). In germline, CDR1 is MNHNS, CDR2 SASEGT. This CDR3 comprises 16 residues. V dropped 1 base and J dropped 7 bases, with 17 bases sitting between them.

The sample holds many counts of this clonotype. V gene TRBV14 combines with J gene TRBJ1-6; 7 bases map to TRBD1. Germline-derived CDR1 and CDR2 are SGHDN and FVKESK. V gave up 3 bases and J gave up 7 bases; unmatched junction bases: 6. This CDR3 is built from 15 residues. CDR3 bases: TGTGCCAGCAGCCAGCTCCGGGACAGCAATTCACCCCTCCACTTT. It codes for CASSQLRDSNSPLHF.

This chain uses TRBV20-1 with TRBJ1-1; D is uncertain. Trimming removed 1 base from V and 4 bases from J, with 16 bases in between. The CDR3 consists of 15 residues. Germline values: CDR1 DFQATT, CDR2 SNEGSKA (reference sequence). CDR3 bases: TGCAGTGCTAGAGTCAGCCTGAGTGAAGGCACTGAAGCTTTCTTT. Protein: CSARVSLSEGTEAFF.

This clonotype was detected ten times or more. This rearrangement joins TRBV7-2 to TRBJ2-7, with 8 bases lining up with TRBD2. V trimming: 5 bases; J trimming: 0 bases; junction bases outside the gene matches: 6. This CDR3 has 15 residues. The germline CDR1 and CDR2 sequences are SGHTA and FQGNSA. The CDR3 bases are TGTGCCAGCAGCCTAGTACGGGGGGGCTCCTACGAGCAGTACTTC. It specifies CASSLVRGGSYEQYF.

This clonotype was recorded many times. The rearrangement joins TRBV7-9 to TRBJ1-5, with D unclear. With 1 base removed from V and 0 bases from J, the gap between germline ends came to 10 bases. Germline V CDR1 and CDR2: SEHNR, FQNEAQ (reference sequence). There are 16 residues in the CDR3. DNA of the CDR3: TGTGCCAGCAGCTTAGGTTCCCCTCTTAGCAATCAGCCCCAGCATTTT. It yields the protein CASSLGSPLSNQPQHF.

With respect to this clonotype: Being one base from a much bigger clone, this may be a read error. V gene TRBV14 combines with J gene TRBJ2-1; tentative D call: TRBD1 (5 bases). V lost 2 bases, J lost 6 bases, and 14 bases lay in between. There are 15 residues in the CDR3. Per the germline V gene, CDR1 is SGHDN and CDR2 is FVKESK. The chain's CDR3 is CASSQIWGPSNEQFF. CDR3 sequence (DNA): TGTGCCAGCAGCCAAATATGGGGCCCGAGCAATGAGCAGTTCTTC.

This clonotype has ten or more counts. The chain uses TRBV6-6 and TRBJ1-1, with TRBD1 matching 8 bases. The CDR3 is 13 amino acids. Trimming cost V 6 bases and J 7 bases; bases outside gene matches: 7. From germline, CDR1 is MNHNY and CDR2 SVGAGI (reference sequence). The CDR3 DNA reads TGTGCCAGCAGCGGACAGGGACGTGATGAAGCTTTCTTT. Encoded protein: CASSGQGRDEAFF.

This clonotype was seen many times. This chain uses TRBV20-1 with TRBJ2-1; D not certain. The germline V gene has CDR1 DFQATT and CDR2 SNEGSKA (reference sequence). This CDR3 contains 13 residues. V was cut by 0 bases and J by 8 bases, with 11 bases left in between. The CDR3 is CSARDLRTDEQFF. CDR3 nucleotides: TGCAGTGCTAGAGATCTGCGAACGGATGAGCAGTTCTTC.

This clonotype was seen repeatedly, ten times or more. The chain recombines TRBV2 with TRBJ2-1; TRBD2 matches 12 bases. The CDR3 runs 15 residues. V shed 6 bases, J shed 4 bases, and the junction held 4 bases outside the gene matches. The germline CDR1 and CDR2 sequences are SNHLY and FYNNEI. The CDR3 nucleotides are TGTGCCAGCAGAAGGACTAGCGGGGTATACAATGAGCAGTTCTTC. Translation: CASRRTSGVYNEQFF.

This clonotype came up many times. CDR3 DNA sequence: TGTGCCAGCAGCTCCCTAGCGGGGGTTACAGATACGCAGTATTTT. It codes for CASSSLAGVTDTQYF. The J gene is TRBJ2-3, the V gene TRBV7-2, with 10 bases matching TRBD2. The CDR3 covers 15 residues. V was pared by 4 bases and J by 3 bases, with 4 bases of the junction left unmatched. Germline V CDR1 and CDR2: SGHTA, FQGNSA.

This clonotype was observed at least ten times. This chain uses TRBV11-2 with TRBJ2-7; D possibly corresponds to TRBD2 (6 bases). V was cut by 0 bases and J by 6 bases, with 9 bases left in between. The CDR3 spans 13 residues. Germline assignment: CDR1 SGHAT and CDR2 FQNNGV. The CDR3 DNA is TGTGCCAGCAGCTTAGAGGTGGGGGGCGAGCAGTACTTC. Translated: CASSLEVGGEQYF. The variable domain in full, completed from reference TRBV11-2 and TRBJ2-7, reads EAGVAQSPRYKIIEKRQSVAFWCNPISGHATLYWYQQILGQGPKLLIQFQNNGVVDDSQLPKDRFSAERLKGVDSTLKIQPAKLEDSAVYLCASSLEVGGEQYFGPGTRLTVT.